This T cell receptor beta chain was found in a study of blood T cell repertoires in COVID-19 (dated by TCRdb to between 2020 and 2021). Background for the entire study: Samples from collaborators originated in the United States, Italy and Spain and spanned both the acute and convalescent phases of COVID-19. The prospective study material was composed of cDNA or gDNA derived from T cells, B-cell-depleted T cells, or PBMCs. The dataset comprised deeply sampled blood TCRbeta repertoires from subjects exposed to, actively infected with, or recovered from COVID-19. The repertoires were released in a freely available public database intended as a resource for research on the immune response to SARS-CoV-2. Samples came from the ongoing ImmuneRACE study (first 160 participants) plus 1,254 subjects from 6 global collaborators. Sample metadata almost always included a de-identified subject ID, COVID-19 status, age in years and sex. Where HLA class I and class II types were available, the types were taken from metadata supplied by the sample provider, not from assay-based typing. What the study reported, not specific to this receptor: The amount of clinical and demographic metadata varied by source and participant and was provided uncurated.

Remarks on this clone: Its antigen is unknown. Base qualities are not provided; no much larger clone lies one nucleotide away.

At one collaborating source in Seattle, patients were enrolled during active infection and were followed longitudinally through the course of disease. Whole blood was collected in K2EDTA tubes by collaborating institutions according to the institutions' own protocols. For TCRbeta analysis, collaborators shipped samples as frozen whole blood, isolated PBMCs, or DNA extracted from either of those sample types. The junction shows trimming of 0 bases on V and 7 bases on J, plus 8 bases between the germline ends. CDR1 SGDLS and CDR2 YYNGEE are derived from the germline V gene. Its CDR3 holds 14 amino acids, cysteine through phenylalanine. Just the 42-base CDR3 DNA is kept, in frame starting at base 1. The immunoSEQ Assay, a bias-controlled multiplex PCR, was used to amplify TCRbeta CDR3 regions from genomic DNA. From the authors' description of their analysis: Within the assay, amplification of reference gene primers was used to estimate how many nucleated cells each sample contained. To quantify the absolute abundance of each unique TCRbeta CDR3 rearrangement, sequence reads were collapsed and filtered. For each sample, productive Simpson clonality was calculated as the square root of Simpson's diversity index across productive rearrangements. This immuneACCESS table, as held by TCRdb, lists in-frame sequences with V and J called but not all clones. Of the missing ones, under half trace to an unresolved V gene in checked studies; the others have no known cause. D and trimming come from the DNA, and the V and J calls and clone size come from that table. The sample records under 200,000 clones, 84% of which are singletons. Approximately 15% of the sample lies in the top ten.

Sequenced: peripheral blood. The sequence came from a woman in her seventies with COVID-19, enrolled during active disease. The chain is assembled from TRBV9 and TRBJ1-6; too little of a D gene remains to name it. The bases are TGTGCCAGCAGCGTAGGGACTGGCAATTCACCCCTCCACTTT. Its protein reads: CASSVGTGNSPLHF.